The rows below give T cell receptor beta chains drawn from one sample of a study of Ad26.COV2.S vaccination and SARS-CoV-2 variants. The assay was immunoSEQ multiplex PCR, and TCRdb's table has in-frame clones only and misses some. The top ten clones hold approximately 2% of a sample with around 320,000 clones, about 86% of them seen once. Sequenced here: peripheral blood, sampled in a trial of Ad26.COV2.S vaccine versus placebo. The receptors were sampled from a person between 18 and 65 years old who received the Ad26.COV2.S COVID-19 vaccine or a placebo. Both conserved end residues are part of each CDR3. Each record gives: CDR3 length, J gene, V gene, D gene, clone size, CDR3 DNA, CDR3 protein. The D gene is left open where the match is weak. Clone sizes are given selectively: once, few, many, or a class where the clone is expanded.

cdr3_length: 11; j_call: TRBJ1-2; v_call: TRBV20-1; d_call: NA; clone_size: NA; cdr3_nt: TGCAGTGCTAGTAGGGTCTATGGCTACACCTTC; cdr3_aa: CSASRVYGYTF
cdr3_length: 13; j_call: TRBJ2-7; v_call: TRBV19; d_call: NA; clone_size: NA; cdr3_nt: TGTGCCAGTAGTACGGGCAGCGGGTACGAGCAGTACTTC; cdr3_aa: CASSTGSGYEQYF
cdr3_length: 13; j_call: TRBJ2-1; v_call: TRBV5-4; d_call: NA; clone_size: NA; cdr3_nt: TGTGCCAGCAGTCCAGCCTTCTACAATGAGCAGTTCTTC; cdr3_aa: CASSPAFYNEQFF
cdr3_length: 13; j_call: TRBJ1-3; v_call: TRBV2; d_call: NA; clone_size: few; cdr3_nt: TGTGCCAGCAGTCGGACATCTGGAAACACCATATATTTT; cdr3_aa: CASSRTSGNTIYF
cdr3_length: 18; j_call: TRBJ2-2; v_call: TRBV19; d_call: TRBD1; clone_size: once; cdr3_nt: TGTGCCAGTAGGAGTAATTTTGGCGGGACAGGGAACACCGGGGAGCTGTTTTTT; cdr3_aa: CASRSNFGGTGNTGELFF
cdr3_length: 14; j_call: TRBJ1-5; v_call: TRBV5-1; d_call: NA; clone_size: NA; cdr3_nt: TGCGCCAGCAGCCCGAACCCATACGCAAGTAGTTGGCATTTT; cdr3_aa: CASSPNPYASSWHF
cdr3_length: 11; j_call: TRBJ2-5; v_call: TRBV2; d_call: NA; clone_size: NA; cdr3_nt: TGTGCCAGCAGTGAAGAGGGAGGCCTCAACTTC; cdr3_aa: CASSEEGGLNF
cdr3_length: 15; j_call: TRBJ1-2; v_call: TRBV19; d_call: NA; clone_size: NA; cdr3_nt: TGTGCCAGTAGTACCCAACCCTCTAGTCTCTATGGCTACACCTTC; cdr3_aa: CASSTQPSSLYGYTF
cdr3_length: 13; j_call: TRBJ2-3; v_call: TRBV7-6; d_call: NA; clone_size: NA; cdr3_nt: TGTGCCAGCAGCTTCGGAAACACAGATACGCAGTATTTT; cdr3_aa: CASSFGNTDTQYF
cdr3_length: 13; j_call: TRBJ2-3; v_call: TRBV7-9; d_call: NA; clone_size: NA; cdr3_nt: TGTGCCAGCAGCTTCCGACTAGCAGATACGCAGTATTTT; cdr3_aa: CASSFRLADTQYF
cdr3_length: 15; j_call: TRBJ2-5; v_call: TRBV10-2; d_call: TRBD2; clone_size: NA; cdr3_nt: TGCGCCAGCAGTGAGAACTCCGGGAGGGGAGAGACCCAGTACTTC; cdr3_aa: CASSENSGRGETQYF
cdr3_length: 17; j_call: TRBJ2-7; v_call: TRBV7-2; d_call: NA; clone_size: NA; cdr3_nt: TGTGCCAGCAGCCATCTGTCGATCTCGCCGACTCACGTCGAGCAGTACTTC; cdr3_aa: CASSHLSISPTHVEQYF